A single T cell receptor beta chain is shown here with its context. Its antigen is unknown. The data were obtained in a study of T cells in localized non-small cell lung cancer. Findings of the study overall: T cell clonality was highest in uninvolved adjacent lung, above tumor. Heterogeneity remains possible because sequencing was limited to only one tumor region. In the blood, greater T cell density corresponded to longer overall survival. A median of 57 of the top 100 tumor clones appeared in adjacent lung, which was paired and uninvolved.

The CDR3 has 15 residues. V shed 1 base and J shed 3 bases, with 10 bases lying between them. CDR1 and CDR2 (germline): SGHNT, YYREEE (reference sequence). Sequencing used immunoSEQ multiplex PCR; TCRdb keeps in-frame clones, though not all of them. The sample carries fewer than 100,000 clones, over 75% recorded once. The chain couples TRBV5-4 to TRBJ2-2; D perhaps matches TRBD1 (6 bases). This TCR was recovered from a female donor at least 60 years old with stage I lung adenocarcinoma. Specimen: peripheral blood, collected before any cancer treatment. In nucleotides, the CDR3 is TGTGCCAGCAGCTTGACAGGGCTGGACACCGGGGAGCTGTTTTTT. Amino acids: CASSLTGLDTGELFF.